This T cell receptor beta chain came from a study of blood T cell repertoires in COVID-19 (dated by TCRdb to the early 2020s). For context, the study as a whole: Samples from collaborators originated in the United States, Italy and Spain and spanned both the acute and convalescent phases of COVID-19. Sample metadata almost always included a de-identified subject ID, COVID-19 status, age in years and sex. The repertoires were released in a freely available public database intended as a resource for research on the immune response to SARS-CoV-2. Deeply sampled blood TCRbeta repertoires from subjects exposed to, actively infected with, or recovered from COVID-19 were included in the dataset. Where available, HLA class I and class II types were taken from metadata supplied by the sample provider and were not determined by assay-based typing. The samples were drawn from the first 160 participants of the ongoing ImmuneRACE study and from 1,254 subjects provided by 6 global collaborators. The prospective study material was composed of cDNA or gDNA derived from T cells, B-cell-depleted T cells, or PBMCs. Overall study results and their limits: The quantity of clinical and demographic metadata differed by source and by participant and was supplied without curation.

This clone was found many times. No cognate antigen has been identified for it. There are no base qualities to consult, and no much larger clone falls within one base. Whole blood was collected in K2EDTA tubes by collaborating institutions according to the institutions' own protocols. For TCRbeta analysis, collaborator samples were shipped as frozen whole blood, as isolated PBMCs, or as DNA extracted from either sample type. From cysteine to phenylalanine, the CDR3 is 18 amino acids long. The retained sequence is limited to the CDR3, 54 bases, with the frame set at the first base. Trimmed from V: 6 bases; trimmed from J: 2 bases; junction bases lacking a gene match: 13. CDR1 and CDR2, looked up from the germline V gene (reference sequence), are MNHNY and SVGAGI. TCRbeta CDR3 regions were amplified from genomic DNA by means of the immunoSEQ Assay, a bias-controlled multiplex PCR. The study's processing was this. Nucleated cell counts per sample were estimated from amplification of reference gene primers within the assay. To quantify the absolute abundance of each unique TCRbeta CDR3 rearrangement, sequence reads were collapsed and filtered. For each sample, productive Simpson clonality was calculated as the square root of Simpson's diversity index over productive rearrangements. Held by TCRdb, this immuneACCESS table contains in-frame sequences only and omits some clones. Under half of the omission traces to an unresolved V gene where checked; the cause of the rest is unknown. Clonal size and the V and J genes are those of that table, whereas D and trimming came from the DNA. Present in this sample are about 220,000 clones, about four fifths of which were seen just once. The top ten constitute 8% to 10% of the sample.

This sequence uses TRBV6-6 and TRBJ2-1; the central 10 bases match TRBD2. Input material: peripheral blood. This receptor was taken from a woman between 50 and 59 years old with acute or convalescent COVID-19. The CDR3 region: CASSRRPVLAGTYNEQFF. The nucleotides are TGTGCCAGCAGCCGAAGGCCAGTACTAGCGGGAACCTACAATGAGCAGTTCTTC.